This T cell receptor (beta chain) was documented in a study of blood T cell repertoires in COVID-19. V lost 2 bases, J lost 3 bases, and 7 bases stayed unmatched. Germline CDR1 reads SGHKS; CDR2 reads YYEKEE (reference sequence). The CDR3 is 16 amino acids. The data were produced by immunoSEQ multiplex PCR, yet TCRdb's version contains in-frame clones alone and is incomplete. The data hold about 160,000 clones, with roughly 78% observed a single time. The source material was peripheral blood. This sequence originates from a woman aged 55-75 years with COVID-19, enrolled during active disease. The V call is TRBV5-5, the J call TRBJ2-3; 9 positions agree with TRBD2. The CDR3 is CASSLLPGLATDTQYF. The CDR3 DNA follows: TGTGCCAGCAGCTTACTCCCCGGACTAGCGACAGATACGCAGTATTTT.